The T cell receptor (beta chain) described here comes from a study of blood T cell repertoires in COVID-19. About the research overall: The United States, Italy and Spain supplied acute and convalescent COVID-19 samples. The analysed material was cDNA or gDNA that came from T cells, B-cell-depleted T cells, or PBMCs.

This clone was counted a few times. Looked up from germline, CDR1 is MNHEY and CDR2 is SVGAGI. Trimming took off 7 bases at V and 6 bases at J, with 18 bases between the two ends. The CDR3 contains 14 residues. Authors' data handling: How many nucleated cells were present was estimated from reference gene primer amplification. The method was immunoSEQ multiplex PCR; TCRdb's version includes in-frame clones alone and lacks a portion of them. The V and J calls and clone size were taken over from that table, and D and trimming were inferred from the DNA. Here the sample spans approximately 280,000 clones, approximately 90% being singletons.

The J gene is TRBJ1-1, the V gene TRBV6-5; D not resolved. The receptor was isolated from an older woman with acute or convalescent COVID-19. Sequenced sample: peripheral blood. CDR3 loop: CASNSISGISEAFF. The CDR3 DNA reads TGTGCCAGCAATTCTATCTCAGGAATCTCTGAAGCTTTCTTT.